This T cell receptor beta chain was recorded in a study of CD8+ T cells in alopecia areata. Trimming removed 4 bases at V and 2 bases at J, with 16 bases between. CDR1 SGHRS and CDR2 YFSETQ come from the germline V gene. This CDR3 has 16 residues. Following RNA extraction, reverse transcription yielded cDNA that acted as the sequencing template. TCRdb's copy holds only in-frame clones and misses some; the assay was immunoSEQ multiplex PCR. The data show more than 75,000 clones, 41% seen once. This clone was found a few times. This TCR was recovered from a human donor with alopecia areata. The gene calls are TRBV5-1 and TRBJ1-3; a weak D match, TRBD1 (5 bases). Sequencing was performed on CD4+ T cells sorted from blood. For the CDR3, the DNA is TGCGCCAGCAGCAAGACTGGACAAGAAACTGGAAACACCATATATTTT. It encodes CASSKTGQETGNTIYF.